This T cell receptor beta chain was captured by sequencing in a study of lymphopenia after photon versus proton radiotherapy (dated by TCRdb to about 2019). Study-wide context: The study compared the immunological effects of photon versus proton radiation therapy in patients with gastrointestinal tumors who developed high-grade lymphopenia. A cohort of about 20 patients with gastrointestinal tumors who received either photon or proton therapy and subsequently developed lymphopenia was included. The study aimed to characterize how the two radiation modalities differ in their impact on the immune system. What the authors observed across the whole study: After the lymphocyte count nadir, oligoclonal expansion, especially of CD8+ Temra cells, was observed in photon-treated repertoires, and the drop in diversity was driven by this expansion. The survival association was examined only in patients who died, and the authors described better survival with proton therapy as a possibility, not as a demonstrated result. Relative stability during treatment was observed in proton-treated patients, whereas loss of naive T cells and TCR diversity and gain of effector/memory populations were observed in photon-treated patients. Across the cohort, among patients who died, a greater drop in TCR diversity after the nadir was inversely correlated with overall survival time.

The library came from the immunoSEQ multiplex PCR assay. Deep sequencing of rearranged TCR beta loci, alongside multiparametric flow cytometry, was used to profile T cell repertoires. What TCRdb holds here is the immuneACCESS table cut down to in-frame rearrangements. Part of the clones is not present; checked against another copy, under half of the missing clones reflect an unresolved V gene, and the others are unexplained. Present in this sample are 40,000 to 45,000 clones, roughly four fifths of which were seen just once. Of the sample, roughly 23% is held by the ten largest clones. A remark on this clone: Its antigen is currently not known. Base qualities are not provided; no much larger clone lies one nucleotide away.

The CDR3 covers 15 residues, taking in both the cysteine and the phenylalanine. Of the read, only the CDR3 DNA is kept; its 45 bases are in frame from base 1. The germline V end is reduced by 7 bases and the J end by 0 bases; junction bases left unmatched: 8. The germline V gene (reference sequence) specifies MNHEY as CDR1 and SMNVEV as CDR2. The receptor was isolated from a woman aged 70-85 years with pancreatic cancer. The chain links TRBV27 with TRBJ1-1; TRBD1 aligns with 7 central bases. The starting material was peripheral blood, obtained from a patient treated with proton-based radiotherapy. This receptor carries the CDR3 CASTQGLGMNTEAFF. The DNA sequence follows: TGTGCCAGCACACAGGGGCTCGGCATGAACACTGAAGCTTTCTTT.